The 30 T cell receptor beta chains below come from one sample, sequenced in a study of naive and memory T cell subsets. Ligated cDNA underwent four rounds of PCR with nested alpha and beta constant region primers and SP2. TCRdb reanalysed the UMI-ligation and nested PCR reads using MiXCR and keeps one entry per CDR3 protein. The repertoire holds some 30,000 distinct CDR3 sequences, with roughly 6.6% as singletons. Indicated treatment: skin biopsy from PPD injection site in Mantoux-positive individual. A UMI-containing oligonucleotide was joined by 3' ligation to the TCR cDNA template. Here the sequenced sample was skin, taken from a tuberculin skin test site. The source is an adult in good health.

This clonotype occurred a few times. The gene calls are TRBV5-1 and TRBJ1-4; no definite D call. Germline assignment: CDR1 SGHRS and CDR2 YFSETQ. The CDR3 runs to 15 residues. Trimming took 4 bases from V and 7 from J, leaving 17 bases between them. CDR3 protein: CASSPRGEVGEKLFF. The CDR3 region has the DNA TGCGCCAGCAGCCCCCGCGGAGAGGTTGGTGAAAAACTGTTTTTT.

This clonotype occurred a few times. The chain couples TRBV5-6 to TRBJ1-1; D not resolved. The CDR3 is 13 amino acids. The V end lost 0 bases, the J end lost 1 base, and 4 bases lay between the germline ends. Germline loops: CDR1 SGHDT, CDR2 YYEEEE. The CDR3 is CASSLAGNTEAFF. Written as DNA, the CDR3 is TGTGCCAGCAGCTTGGCAGGGAACACTGAAGCTTTCTTT.

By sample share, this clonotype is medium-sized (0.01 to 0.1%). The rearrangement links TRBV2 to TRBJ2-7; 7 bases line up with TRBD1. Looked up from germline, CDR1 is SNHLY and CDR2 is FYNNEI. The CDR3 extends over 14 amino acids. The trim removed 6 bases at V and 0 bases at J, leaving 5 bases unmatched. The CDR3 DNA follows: TGTGCCAGCAGGGAACAGGGGCCCTCCTACGAGCAGTACTTC. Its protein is CASREQGPSYEQYF.

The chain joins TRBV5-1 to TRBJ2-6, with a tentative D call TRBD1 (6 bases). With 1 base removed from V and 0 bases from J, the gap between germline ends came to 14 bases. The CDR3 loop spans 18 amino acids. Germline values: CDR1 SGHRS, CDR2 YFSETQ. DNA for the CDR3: TGCGCCAGCAGCTTGTCTCCGCAGGGGAGCTCTGGGGCCAACGTCCTGACTTTC. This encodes CASSLSPQGSSGANVLTF.

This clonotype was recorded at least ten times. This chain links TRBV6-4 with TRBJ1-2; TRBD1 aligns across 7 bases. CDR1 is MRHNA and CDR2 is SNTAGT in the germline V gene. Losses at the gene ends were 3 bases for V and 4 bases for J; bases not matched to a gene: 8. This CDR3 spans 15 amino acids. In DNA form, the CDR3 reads TGTGCCAGCAGTGAACAGCCAGGGGGGGCCTATGGCTACACCTTC. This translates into CASSEQPGGAYGYTF.

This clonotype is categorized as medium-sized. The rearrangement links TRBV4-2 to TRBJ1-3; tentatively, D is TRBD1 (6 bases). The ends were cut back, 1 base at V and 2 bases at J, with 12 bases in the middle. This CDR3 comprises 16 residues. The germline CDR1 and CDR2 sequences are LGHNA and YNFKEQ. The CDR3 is CASSQGPTGTGNTIYF. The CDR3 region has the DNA TGTGCCAGCAGCCAAGGACCCACAGGGACTGGAAACACCATATATTTT.

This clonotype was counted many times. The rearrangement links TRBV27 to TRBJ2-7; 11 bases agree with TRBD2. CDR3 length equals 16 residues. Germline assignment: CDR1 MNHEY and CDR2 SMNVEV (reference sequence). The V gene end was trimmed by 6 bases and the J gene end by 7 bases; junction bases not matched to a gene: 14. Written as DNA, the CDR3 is TGTGCCAGCAGACTGACCTCTAGCGGGGGGTCTGAAGAGCAGTACTTC. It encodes CASRLTSSGGSEEQYF.

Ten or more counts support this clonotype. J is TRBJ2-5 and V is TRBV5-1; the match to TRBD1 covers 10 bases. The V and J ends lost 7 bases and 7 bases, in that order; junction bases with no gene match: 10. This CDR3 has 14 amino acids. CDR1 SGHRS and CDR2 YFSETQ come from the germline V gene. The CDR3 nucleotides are TGCGCCAGCTCCGACAGGGGGCCTCGTTGGACCCAGTACTTC. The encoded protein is CASSDRGPRWTQYF.

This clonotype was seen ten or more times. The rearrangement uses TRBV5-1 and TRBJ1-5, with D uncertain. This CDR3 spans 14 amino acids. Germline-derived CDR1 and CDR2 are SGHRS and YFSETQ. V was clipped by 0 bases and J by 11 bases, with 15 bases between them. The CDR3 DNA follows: TGCGCCAGCAGCTTGGAAGGGCCACTGGGGTCCCAGCATTTT. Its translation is CASSLEGPLGSQHF. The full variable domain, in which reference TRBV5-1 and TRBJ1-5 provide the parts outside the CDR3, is KAGVTQTPRYLIKTRGQQVTLSCSPISGHRSVSWYQQTPGQGLQFLFEYFSETQRNKGNFPGRFSGRQFSNSRSEMNVSTLELGDSALYLCASSLEGPLGSQHFGDGTRLSIL.

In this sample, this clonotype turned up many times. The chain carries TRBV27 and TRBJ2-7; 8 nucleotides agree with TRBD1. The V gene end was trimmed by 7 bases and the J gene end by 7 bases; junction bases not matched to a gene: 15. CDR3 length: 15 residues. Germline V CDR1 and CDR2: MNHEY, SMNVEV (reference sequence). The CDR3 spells CASISLGQGEVEQYF. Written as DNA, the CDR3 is TGTGCCAGCATCTCCCTTGGACAGGGAGAGGTTGAGCAGTACTTC.

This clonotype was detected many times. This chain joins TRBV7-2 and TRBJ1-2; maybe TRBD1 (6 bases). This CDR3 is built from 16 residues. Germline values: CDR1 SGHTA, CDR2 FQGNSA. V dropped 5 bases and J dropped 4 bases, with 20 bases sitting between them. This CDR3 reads CASSQDLLGASYGYTF. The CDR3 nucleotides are TGTGCCAGCAGCCAAGATCTATTGGGGGCAAGCTATGGCTACACCTTC.

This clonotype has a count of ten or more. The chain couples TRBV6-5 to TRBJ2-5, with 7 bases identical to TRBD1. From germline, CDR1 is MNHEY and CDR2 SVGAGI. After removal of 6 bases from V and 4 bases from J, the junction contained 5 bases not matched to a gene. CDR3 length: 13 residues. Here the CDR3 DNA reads TGTGCCAGCAGAGGGACAGAGACAGAGACCCAGTACTTC. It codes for CASRGTETETQYF.

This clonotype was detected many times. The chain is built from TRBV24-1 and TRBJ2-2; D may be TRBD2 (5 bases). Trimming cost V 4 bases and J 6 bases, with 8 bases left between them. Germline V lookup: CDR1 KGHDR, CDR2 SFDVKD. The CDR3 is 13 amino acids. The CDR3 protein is CATSDAGAGELFF. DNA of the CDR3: TGTGCCACCAGTGACGCCGGGGCCGGGGAGCTGTTTTTT.

CDR3: CASSSGTANTEAFF. The DNA for the CDR3 is TGTGCCAGCAGTTCCGGGACGGCGAACACTGAAGCTTTCTTT. J is TRBJ1-1 and V is TRBV6-6; possibly TRBD1 for D (5 bases). From germline, CDR1 is MNHNY and CDR2 SVGAGI (reference sequence). With 4 bases removed from V and 1 base from J, the gap between germline ends came to 10 bases. This CDR3 is 14 amino acids long.

CDR3 protein: CASSLEGPTNYGYTF. CDR3 bases: TGCGCCAGCAGCTTGGAAGGGCCAACTAACTATGGCTACACCTTC. The chain recombines TRBV5-1 with TRBJ1-2; no firm D call. Germline lookup yields CDR1 SGHRS and CDR2 YFSETQ. The germline V and J ends were trimmed by 0 bases and 0 bases, with 9 bases remaining between them. The CDR3 length is 15 residues.

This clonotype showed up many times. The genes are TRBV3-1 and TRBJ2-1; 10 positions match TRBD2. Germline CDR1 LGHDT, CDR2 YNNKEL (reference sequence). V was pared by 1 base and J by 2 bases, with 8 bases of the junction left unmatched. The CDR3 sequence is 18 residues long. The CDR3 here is CASSQGLAGVPPYNEQFF. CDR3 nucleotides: TGTGCCAGCAGCCAAGGGCTAGCGGGGGTCCCGCCCTACAATGAGCAGTTCTTC.

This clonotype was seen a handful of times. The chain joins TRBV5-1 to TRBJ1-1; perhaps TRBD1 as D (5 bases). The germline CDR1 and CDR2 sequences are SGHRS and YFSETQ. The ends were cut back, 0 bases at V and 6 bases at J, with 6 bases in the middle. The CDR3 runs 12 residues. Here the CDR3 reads CASSLDRSEAFF. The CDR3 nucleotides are TGCGCCAGCAGCTTGGACAGGTCTGAAGCTTTCTTT.

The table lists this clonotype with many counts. The CDR3 DNA reads TGCAGTGCTAGAGATGAGAAAAGGACTAGCGAATCCTACGAGCAGTACTTC. Amino acid sequence: CSARDEKRTSESYEQYF. V usage is TRBV20-1 and J usage is TRBJ2-7; 9 nucleotides agree with TRBD2. Germline CDR1 is DFQATT and CDR2 is SNEGSKA (reference sequence). V lost 0 bases to trimming and J lost 1 base; unmatched junction nucleotides: 10. This CDR3 spans 17 amino acids.

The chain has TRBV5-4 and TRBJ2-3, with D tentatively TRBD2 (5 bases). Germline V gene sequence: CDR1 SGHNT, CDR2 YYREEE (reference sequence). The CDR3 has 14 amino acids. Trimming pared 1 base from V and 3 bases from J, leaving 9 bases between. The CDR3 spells CASSLPGRTDTQYF. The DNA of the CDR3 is TGTGCCAGCAGCTTGCCGGGGAGAACAGATACGCAGTATTTT.

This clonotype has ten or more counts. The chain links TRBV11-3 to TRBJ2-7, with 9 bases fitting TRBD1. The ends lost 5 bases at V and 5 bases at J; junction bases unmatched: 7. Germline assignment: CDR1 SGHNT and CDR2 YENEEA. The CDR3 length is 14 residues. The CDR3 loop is CASSPRQGGHEQYF. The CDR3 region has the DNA TGTGCCAGCAGCCCTCGACAGGGGGGTCACGAGCAGTACTTC.

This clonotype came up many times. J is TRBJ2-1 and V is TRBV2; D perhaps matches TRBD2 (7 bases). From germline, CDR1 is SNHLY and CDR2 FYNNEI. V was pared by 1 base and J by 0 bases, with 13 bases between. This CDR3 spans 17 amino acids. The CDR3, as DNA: TGTGCCAGCAGTGAAGGGAACGGGGGGCTCTCCTACAATGAGCAGTTCTTC. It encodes CASSEGNGGLSYNEQFF.

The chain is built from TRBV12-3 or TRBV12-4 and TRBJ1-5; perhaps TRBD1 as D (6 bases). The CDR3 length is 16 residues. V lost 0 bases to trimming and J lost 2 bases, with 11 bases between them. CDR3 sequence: CASSLAGGVGNQPQHF. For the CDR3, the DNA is TGTGCCAGCAGTTTAGCAGGGGGGGTAGGCAATCAGCCCCAGCATTTT.

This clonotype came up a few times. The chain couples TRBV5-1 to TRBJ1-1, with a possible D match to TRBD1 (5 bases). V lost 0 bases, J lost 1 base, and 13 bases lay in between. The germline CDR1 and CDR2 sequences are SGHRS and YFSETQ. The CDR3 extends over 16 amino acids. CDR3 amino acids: CASSLVTRGRNTEAFF. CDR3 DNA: TGCGCCAGCAGCTTGGTGACACGGGGACGGAACACTGAAGCTTTCTTT.

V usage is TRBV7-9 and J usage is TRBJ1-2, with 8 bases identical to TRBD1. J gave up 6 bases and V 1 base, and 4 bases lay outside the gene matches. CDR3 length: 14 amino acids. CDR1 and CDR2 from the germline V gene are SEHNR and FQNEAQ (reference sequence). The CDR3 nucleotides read TGTGCCAGCAGCTTAGAATGGGACAGGCATGGCTACACCTTC. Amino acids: CASSLEWDRHGYTF. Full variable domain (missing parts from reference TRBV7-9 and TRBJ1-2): DTGVSQNPRHKITKRGQNVTFRCDPISEHNRLYWYRQTLGQGPEFLTYFQNEAQLEKSRLLSDRFSAERPKGSFSTLEIQRTEQGDSAMYLCASSLEWDRHGYTFGSGTRLTVV.

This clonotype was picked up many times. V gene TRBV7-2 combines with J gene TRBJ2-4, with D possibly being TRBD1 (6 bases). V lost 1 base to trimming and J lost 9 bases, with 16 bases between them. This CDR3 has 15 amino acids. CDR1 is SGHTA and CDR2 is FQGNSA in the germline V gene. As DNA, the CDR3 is TGTGCCAGCAGCTTAGTAGATGGGGGCCGAGGCATTCAGTACTTC. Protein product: CASSLVDGGRGIQYF.

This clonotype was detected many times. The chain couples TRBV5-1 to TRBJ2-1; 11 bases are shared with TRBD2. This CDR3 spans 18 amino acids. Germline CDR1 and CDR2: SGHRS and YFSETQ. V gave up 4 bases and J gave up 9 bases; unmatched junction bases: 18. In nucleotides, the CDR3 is TGCGCCAGCAGCCCCCAGGGCCCTAGCGGGGGGCTCGGGGGTGAGCAGTTCTTC. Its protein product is CASSPQGPSGGLGGEQFF.

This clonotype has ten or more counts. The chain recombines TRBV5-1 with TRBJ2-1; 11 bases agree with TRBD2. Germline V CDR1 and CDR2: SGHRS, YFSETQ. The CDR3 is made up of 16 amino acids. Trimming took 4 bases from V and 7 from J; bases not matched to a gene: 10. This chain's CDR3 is CASSVTLAGGMNEQFF. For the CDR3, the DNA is TGCGCCAGCAGCGTGACGCTAGCGGGGGGCATGAATGAGCAGTTCTTC.

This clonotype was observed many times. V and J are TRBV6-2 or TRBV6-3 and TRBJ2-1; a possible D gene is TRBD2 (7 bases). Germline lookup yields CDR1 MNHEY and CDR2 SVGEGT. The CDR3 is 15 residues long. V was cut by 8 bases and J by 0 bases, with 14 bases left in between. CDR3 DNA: TGTGCCAGCTGGGGCGGGGGCCTCTCCTACAATGAGCAGTTCTTC. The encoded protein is CASWGGGLSYNEQFF.

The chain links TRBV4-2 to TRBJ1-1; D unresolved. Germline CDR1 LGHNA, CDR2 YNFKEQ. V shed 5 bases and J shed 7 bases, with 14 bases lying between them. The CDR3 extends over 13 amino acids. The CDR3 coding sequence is TGTGCCAGCAGCGTAACACAATCTCGTGAAGCTTTCTTT. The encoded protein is CASSVTQSREAFF.

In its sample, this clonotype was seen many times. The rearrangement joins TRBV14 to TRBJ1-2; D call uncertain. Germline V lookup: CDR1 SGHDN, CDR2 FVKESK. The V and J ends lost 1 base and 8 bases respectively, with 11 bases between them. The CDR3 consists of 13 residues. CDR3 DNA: TGTGCCAGCAGCCAAGTGATCTTTGACGGCTACACCTTC. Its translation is CASSQVIFDGYTF.